Below are 7 T cell receptor beta chains sequenced from a single sample in a study of T cells in narcolepsy. TCRdb keeps only in-frame clones here, not all; method: immunoSEQ multiplex PCR. The sample consists of 20,000 to 25,000 clones, just under 85% of them appearing once. Source material: CD45RA- memory CD4+ T cells from PBMCs. The origin of the receptors is a human donor with narcolepsy.

The rearrangement uses TRBV28 and TRBJ1-6; no firm D call. Germline CDR1 is MDHEN and CDR2 is SYDVKM. Trimming cost V 8 bases and J 9 bases, with 11 bases left between them. This CDR3 region has 12 residues. The CDR3 DNA reads TGTGCCAGCGTACAAGCTGGTTCACCCCTCCACTTT. Protein product: CASVQAGSPLHF. The whole variable domain, remainder taken from reference TRBV28 and TRBJ1-6, is DVKVTQSSRYLVKRTGEKVFLECVQDMDHENMFWYRQDPGLGLRLIYFSYDVKMKEKGDIPEGYSVSREKKERFSLILESASTNQTSMYLCASVQAGSPLHFGNGTRLTVT.

The CDR3, as DNA: TGCAGCGACGGACAGGGCTTTGGCTACACCTTC. This gives the protein CSDGQGFGYTF. The chain links TRBV29-1 to TRBJ1-2; TRBD1 agrees at 8 bases. From germline, CDR1 is SQVTM and CDR2 ANQGSEA. This CDR3 region has 11 residues. V shed 7 bases and J 7 bases; nucleotides not matched to a gene: 5. The full variable domain, completed using reference TRBV29-1 and TRBJ1-2, is SAVISQKPSRDICQRGTSLTIQCQVDSQVTMMFWYRQQPGQSLTLIATANQGSEATYESGFVIDKFPISRPNLTFSTLTVSNMSPEDSSIYLCSDGQGFGYTFGSGTRLTVV.

The chain employs TRBV11-2 and TRBJ2-5; D is possibly TRBD1 or TRBD2 (5 bases each). Germline CDR1 and CDR2: SGHAT and FQNNGV. CDR3 length equals 15 residues. The germline V and J ends were trimmed by 5 bases and 4 bases, with 17 bases remaining between them. The CDR3 nucleotides read TGTGCCAGCAGCCCAAACTCGGGACCCCCAGAGACCCAGTACTTC. Translating gives CASSPNSGPPETQYF.

The J gene is TRBJ1-5, the V gene TRBV7-9; 9 nucleotides line up with TRBD1. Trimming took 5 bases from V and 0 from J; bases not matched to a gene: 5. Per germline, CDR1 SEHNR and CDR2 FQNEAQ (reference sequence). This CDR3 has 16 amino acids. The CDR3 here is CASSEGQGDSNQPQHF. CDR3 DNA sequence: TGTGCCAGCAGCGAGGGACAGGGAGATAGCAATCAGCCCCAGCATTTT.

This clone was counted between two and nine times. The V gene is TRBV5-1, the J gene TRBJ2-1; D ambiguous. The V gene's germline CDR1 is SGHRS and CDR2 YFSETQ. CDR3 size: 16 residues. Trimming left V 0 bases short and J 0 bases short, with 10 bases between. CDR3 amino acids: CASSLALGNSYNEQFF. As DNA, the CDR3 is TGCGCCAGCAGCTTGGCCCTGGGGAACTCCTACAATGAGCAGTTCTTC.

In this sample, this clone turned up a few times. The genes are TRBV2 and TRBJ1-1; a possible D gene is TRBD1 (5 bases). Germline V gene data show CDR1 as SNHLY and CDR2 as FYNNEI. This CDR3 region has 13 residues. Deletions cut 0 bases from V and 9 bases from J, with 11 bases between. The CDR3 reads CASSEAWGSKAFF. The CDR3 DNA reads TGTGCCAGCAGTGAAGCATGGGGCTCAAAAGCTTTCTTT. Based on the CDR3 plus reference TRBV2 and TRBJ1-1, the full variable domain is EPEVTQTPSHQVTQMGQEVILRCVPISNHLYFYWYRQILGQKVEFLVSFYNNEISEKSEIFDDQFSVERPDGSNFTLKIRSTKLEDSAMYFCASSEAWGSKAFFGQGTRLTVV.

The CDR3 nucleotides read TGTGCCAGCGGACAGGTAGGGGGGAGCACTGAAGCTTTCTTT. It encodes CASGQVGGSTEAFF. The rearrangement uses TRBV7-9 and TRBJ1-1; 7 bases match TRBD1. V shed 8 bases, J shed 4 bases, and the junction held 10 bases outside the gene matches. CDR3 length: 14 amino acids. The germline CDR1 and CDR2 sequences are SEHNR and FQNEAQ (reference sequence).